These 3 T cell receptor beta chains came from one sample sequenced in a study of T cell repertoires in cytomegalovirus infection (dated by TCRdb to the late 2010s). No antigen is known for these receptors. The treatment or condition label corresponds to: in vitro stimulation with specific CMV peptide epitopes to enrich CMV-specific T cells. TCRdb names Illumina HiSeq 1500 as the instrument used. TCRdb took the public reads, trimmed them with fastp at Q25, ran MiXCR for clone calling and kept in-frame beta chains. Every distinct CDR3 protein forms one entry, paired with its most common genes and DNA. The sample table contains fewer than 950,000 distinct CDR3 sequences; only one count was recorded for about 33% of them. Clones ranked in the top ten supply roughly 12% of the sample. Here the sequenced sample was cultured CD8+ T cells from PBMCs, taken from culture after CMV antigen stimulation. All receptors derive from a human donor in good health (CMV status not recorded). Some clones in this sample may be carry-over from other donors' samples.

The chain joins TRBV5-1 to TRBJ1-1; possibly TRBD1 for D (5 bases). The CDR3 loop spans 16 amino acids. CDR1 and CDR2 from the germline V gene are SGHRS and YFSETQ. V dropped 7 bases and J dropped 4 bases, with 23 bases sitting between them. This CDR3 is CASGYDVAGNPTEAFF. In DNA form, the CDR3 reads TGCGCCAGCGGATACGACGTCGCAGGGAATCCCACTGAAGCTTTCTTT.

V and J are TRBV27 and TRBJ2-3; D possibly corresponds to TRBD2 (5 bases). Germline CDR1 MNHEY, CDR2 SMNVEV (reference sequence). The CDR3 is made up of 18 amino acids. Trimming took off 7 bases at V and 0 bases at J, with 23 bases between the two ends. The CDR3 sequence: CASTAAPHLAPSTDTQYF. CDR3 DNA sequence: TGTGCCAGCACTGCCGCCCCCCACCTAGCTCCTAGCACAGATACGCAGTATTTT.

This clonotype occurred many times. This chain joins TRBV7-6 and TRBJ2-3, with 11 bases lining up with TRBD2. The CDR3 runs to 17 residues. V was clipped by 4 bases and J by 0 bases; unmatched bases: 6. Germline CDR1 is SGHVS and CDR2 is FNYEAQ. The CDR3 DNA reads as TGTGCCAGCAGCTGGACTAGCGGGTTCAGCAGCACAGATACGCAGTATTTT. Protein product: CASSWTSGFSSTDTQYF.